This T cell receptor (beta chain) is from a study of shared clonotypes between healthy human individuals. The ends were cut back, 6 bases at V and 3 bases at J, with 14 bases in the middle. Germline CDR1 MNHEY, CDR2 SVGAGI. This CDR3 spans 14 amino acids. Data came from immunoSEQ multiplex PCR; TCRdb stores just in-frame clones and leaves some out. The top ten clones hold approximately 1.5% of a sample with about 1 million clones, more than 60% of them seen once. This clone has only a few counts. The sample comprised memory CD4+ T cells sorted from blood. Subset of the sample: CD45RA-negative fraction. The TCR sequence derives from a man in his late teens or twenties in good health. This chain links TRBV6-5 with TRBJ1-1; possible D gene TRBD1, 6 bases. The CDR3 region is CASSYRVRDTEAFF. The CDR3 DNA reads as TGTGCCAGCAGCTACAGGGTTCGGGACACTGAAGCTTTCTTT.